The 31 T cell receptor delta chains below come from one sample, sequenced in a study of gammadelta T cells in human blood. TCRdb applied CATT to the RT-PCR reads for clone calling. The sample lists about 1,000 delta-chain clones; around 30% were seen once. Sequenced material: Vgamma9Vdelta2 gamma-delta T cells from adult blood. These receptors were collected from a human donor.

Concerning this clone itself: With a much larger clone just one base away, this may be a read error. The chain links TRDV2 to TRDJ1; 7 positions agree with TRDD3. The J gene, left out of TCRdb, was set here by checking the DNA against germline. CDR3 size: 18 residues. Germline CDR1 is GEAIGNYY and CDR2 is EKD. CDR3 DNA sequence: TGTGCCTGTGACACCGTATCTGGGGGGGGGCGCTACACTGATAAACTCATCTTT. It encodes CACDTVSGGGRYTDKLIF.

About this clone itself: A much bigger clone sits one base away, suggesting this may be a read error. The V gene is TRDV2, the J gene TRDJ3; 10 bases map to TRDD3. In the absence of a J gene in TCRdb, the DNA was matched to germline to assign it here. This CDR3 contains 21 residues. The germline V gene encodes CDR1 GEAIGNYY and CDR2 EKD. The CDR3 region is CACDTGFTGGSRSWDTRQMFF. Written as DNA, the CDR3 is TGTGCCTGTGACACGGGGTTTACTGGGGGATCCCGCTCCTGGGACACTCGACAGATGTTTTTC.

Of note for this clone: A much larger clone differs from this one at a single base, so this may be a read error. The same CDR3 can be traced to other DNA sequences in this sample. The chain is built from TRDV2 and TRDJ1; 11 bases align to TRDD3. This CDR3 has 22 residues. J gave up 5 bases and V 1 base, and 26 bases lay outside the gene matches. Germline values: CDR1 GEAIGNYY, CDR2 EKD. The CDR3 sequence is CACDTVLGDKSRQTTGTDKLIF. The DNA for the CDR3 is TGTGCCTGTGACACGGTACTGGGGGATAAATCTCGTCAAACCACGGGCACTGATAAACTCATCTTT.

Worth noting for this clone: A read error is the likely source, as a far larger clone sits one nucleotide away. The genes are TRDV2 and TRDJ3, with D perhaps given as TRDD1 or TRDD3 (5 bases each). The J gene was not available in TCRdb and was assigned here by matching the DNA to germline segments. The CDR3 contains 21 residues. The germline CDR1 and CDR2 sequences are GEAIGNYY and EKD. The CDR3 is CASDTPAGGQILSWDTRQMFF. The CDR3 DNA reads as TGTGCCAGTGACACACCAGCCGGGGGCCAAATATTATCCTGGGACACCCGACAGATGTTTTTC.

About this clone: TCRdb pairs this DNA with a much larger clone's protein that differs at residue 13, likely a read error; the protein shown was translated from the DNA. The chain carries TRDV2 and TRDJ1; 9 bases match TRDD3. The CDR3 spans 17 residues. Germline V gives CDR1 GEAIGNYY, CDR2 EKD. CDR3 sequence: CACDALLGEPVTGKLIF. CDR3 in DNA: TGTGCCTGTGACGCCCTACTGGGGGAACCCGTCACCGGTAAACTCATCTTT.

This clone is large in the sample. The sample holds other DNA sequences that translate to the same CDR3. V and J are TRDV2 and TRDJ1; TRDD3 agrees at 10 bases. With 0 bases clipped from V and 2 bases from J, the junction kept 5 bases outside the gene matches. This CDR3 region has 16 residues. The germline V gene encodes CDR1 GEAIGNYY and CDR2 EKD. The CDR3 region is CACDTLGDRSTDKLIF. CDR3 DNA: TGTGCCTGTGACACCCTGGGGGATAGATCGACCGATAAACTCATCTTT.

This clone is medium-sized (0.01 to 0.1%). A read error likely explains this, since a far larger clone differs by one base. Other DNA sequences within the sample encode an identical CDR3. V gene TRDV2 combines with J gene TRDJ3; TRDD3 matches at 8 bases. CDR3 length: 19 residues. Germline CDR1 reads GEAIGNYY; CDR2 reads EKD. CDR3 bases: TGTGCCTGTGACACCGCCAGCCTGGGGGACTCCTGGGACACACGACAGATGTTTTTC. This translates into CACDTASLGDSWDTRQMFF.

Turning to this clone: The protein in TCRdb stems from a much larger clone and differs at residue 6 from this DNA's translation, likely a read error; here the protein is translated from the DNA. The V call is TRDV2, the J call TRDJ1; D perhaps matches TRDD3 (6 bases). V was pared by 0 bases and J by 0 bases, with 13 bases between. CDR3 length: 16 residues. Germline V lookup: CDR1 GEAIGNYY, CDR2 EKD. CDR3: CACDTAGGTYTDKLIF. CDR3 bases: TGTGCCTGTGACACCGCAGGGGGGACCTACACCGATAAACTCATCTTT.

Comments on this clone: With a far larger clone one base away, a read error is the likely cause. The same CDR3 also results from other DNA sequences found in this sample. The chain carries TRDV2 and TRDJ1; TRDD3 aligns across 13 bases. TCRdb does not report a J gene; here it was assigned by matching the DNA to germline references. The CDR3 totals 22 residues. The trim removed 0 bases at V and 3 bases at J, leaving 21 bases unmatched. Germline CDR1 reads GEAIGNYY; CDR2 reads EKD. DNA for the CDR3: TGTGCCTGTGACACCCTCCTTACTGGGGGATACGCGGGATCGGGGGTGCCCGATAAACTCATCTTT. Residues: CACDTLLTGGYAGSGVPDKLIF.

Comment on this clone: One end of the junction does not line up with germline, which may come from a read error. The V and J genes are TRDV2 and TRDJ1; 9 bases align to TRDD3. No J gene was available from TCRdb, and it was assigned here by a germline match of the DNA. The CDR3 is 23 residues long. Germline CDR1 and CDR2: GEAIGNYY and EKD. This chain's CDR3 is CACNGVRFAGGSEVYINTDKLIF. In DNA form, the CDR3 reads TGTGCCTGTAACGGAGTACGATTTGCTGGGGGATCTGAGGTTTACATTAACACTGATAAACTCATCTTT.

This chain uses TRDV2 with TRDJ1; D possibly corresponds to TRDD3 (6 bases). The J gene, missing from TCRdb, was assigned here through DNA to germline matching. The germline V and J ends were trimmed by 0 bases and 0 bases, with 19 bases remaining between them. Germline V gene sequence: CDR1 GEAIGNYY, CDR2 EKD. The CDR3 extends over 18 amino acids. Here the CDR3 DNA reads TGTGCCTGTGACACCGTAGGGGGGGACCGCTCTTACACCGATAAACTCATCTTT. Translating gives CACDTVGGDRSYTDKLIF.

The V gene is TRDV2, the J gene TRDJ1; a possible D gene is TRDD2 (6 bases). V lost 0 bases, J lost 1 base, and 26 bases lay in between. There are 20 residues in the CDR3. Germline assignment: CDR1 GEAIGNYY and CDR2 EKD. CDR3 nucleotides: TGTGCCTGTGACACCATCACAAGCCTTCCCACCTCGAGAGGCACCGATAAACTCATCTTT. Residues: CACDTITSLPTSRGTDKLIF.

This clone has a single count. TCRdb pairs this DNA with a much larger clone's protein that differs at residue 7, likely a read error; the protein shown was translated from the DNA. V usage is TRDV2 and J usage is TRDJ1; maybe TRDD3 (6 bases). The J gene, absent from TCRdb, was called here by matching the DNA to germline. This CDR3 region has 16 residues. CDR1 and CDR2 (germline): GEAIGNYY, EKD. The germline V and J ends were trimmed by 2 bases and 0 bases, with 15 bases remaining between them. The DNA of the CDR3 is TGTGCCTGTGACATTCTTGCTGGGGATTACACCGATAAACTCATCTTT. It encodes CACDILAGDYTDKLIF.

Sample share makes this clone hyperexpanded. The same CDR3 can be traced to other DNA sequences in this sample. This sequence joins TRDV2 and TRDJ1, with 12 bases lining up with TRDD3. CDR3 length: 16 amino acids. The trim removed 1 base at V and 3 bases at J, leaving 5 bases unmatched. The germline gives CDR1 GEAIGNYY, CDR2 EKD. CDR3 in amino acids: CACDTLGDTEPDKLIF. The CDR3 nucleotides read TGTGCCTGTGACACTCTGGGGGATACGGAGCCCGATAAACTCATCTTT.

In its sample, this clone was seen a few times. In the same sample, other DNA sequences code for this CDR3. The J gene is TRDJ1, the V gene TRDV2; 7 bases fit TRDD3. V was pared by 5 bases and J by 5 bases, with 28 bases of the junction left unmatched. The germline V gene has CDR1 GEAIGNYY and CDR2 EKD. This CDR3 spans 20 amino acids. The CDR3 protein is CACVQLPTITGGLKGDKLIF. The CDR3 DNA reads TGTGCCTGTGTCCAACTACCTACGATAACCGGGGGATTGAAGGGTGATAAACTCATCTTT.

With regard to this clone: This likely traces to a read error, being one base from a far larger clone. The genes are TRDV2 and TRDJ1; D might be TRDD1 (5 bases). No J gene was available from TCRdb, and it was assigned here by a germline match of the DNA. V was cut by 1 base and J by 3 bases, with 23 bases left in between. The CDR3 has 18 amino acids. Germline assignment: CDR1 GEAIGNYY and CDR2 EKD. The CDR3 DNA reads TGTGCCTGTGACACACACGACGACACTCCGATAGTTTCCGATAAACTCATCTTT. This codes for CACDTHDDTPIVSDKLIF.

Turning to this clone: A much larger clone differs from this one at a single base, so this may be a read error. Other nucleotide sequences from this sample produce the same CDR3. The chain combines TRDV2 with TRDJ1, with D unclear. The CDR3 runs to 16 residues. CDR1 is GEAIGNYY, CDR2 EKD, per germline. The CDR3 DNA reads TGTGCCTGTGACACCGTATCCTTAGCGTACACTGATAAACTCATCTTT. Amino acid sequence: CACDTVSLAYTDKLIF.

About this clone: TCRdb has a much larger clone's protein, which differs at residue 13 from the translation of this DNA, likely because of a read error; what is shown is the protein translated from the DNA. This sequence joins TRDV2 and TRDJ3, with 8 bases that match TRDD3. The J gene comes from matching the DNA to germline here; TCRdb lacks it. Germline CDR1 and CDR2: GEAIGNYY and EKD. The CDR3 totals 19 residues. The CDR3 reads CACDTASLGDSWNTRQMFF. CDR3 nucleotide sequence: TGTGCCTGTGACACCGCCAGCCTGGGGGACTCCTGGAACACCCGACAGATGTTTTTC.

By share, this clone counts as large (0.1 to 1%). The rearrangement links TRDV2 to TRDJ1; 13 bases agree with TRDD3. Germline CDR1 reads GEAIGNYY; CDR2 reads EKD. Trimming removed 3 bases from V and 0 bases from J; junction bases left unmatched: 12. The CDR3 spans 19 residues. CDR3 sequence: CACDLLGDTKTPHTDKLIF. CDR3 sequence (DNA): TGTGCCTGTGACCTACTGGGGGATACGAAAACACCACACACCGATAAACTCATCTTT.

This clone appeared a few times. With only one base between it and a far larger clone, this is likely a read error. This specimen includes other DNA sequences encoding the same CDR3. V gene TRDV2 combines with J gene TRDJ1, with TRDD3 identical over 12 bases. The CDR3 totals 16 residues. Germline CDR1 and CDR2: GEAIGNYY and EKD. V lost 1 base, J lost 5 bases, and 7 bases stayed unmatched. CDR3 sequence (DNA): TGTGCCTGTGACACTCTGGGGGATACGGAGCCTGATAAACTCATCTTT. It codes for CACDTLGDTEPDKLIF.

Turning to this clone: A single base is all that separates this from a far larger clone, so a read error is likely. The chain carries TRDV2 and TRDJ1; weak D call: TRDD3 (6 bases). Trimming shortened V by 4 bases and J by 0 bases, and 11 bases separated the two germline ends. The germline V gene encodes CDR1 GEAIGNYY and CDR2 EKD. The CDR3 has 14 residues. The CDR3 region has the DNA TGTGCCTGTGATCCTTGGGGGCACACCGATAAACTCATCTTT. It codes for CACDPWGHTDKLIF.

This chain uses TRDV2 with TRDJ1, with 13 bases that match TRDD3. The J gene comes from matching the DNA to germline here; TCRdb lacks it. The CDR3 spans 21 residues. Germline loops: CDR1 GEAIGNYY, CDR2 EKD. The ends lost 0 bases at V and 1 base at J; junction bases unmatched: 16. The CDR3 coding sequence is TGTGCCTGTGACACCGTGCCAGGACTGGGGGATACGAAGCGTAGCACCGATAAACTCATCTTT. Protein sequence: CACDTVPGLGDTKRSTDKLIF.

The chain links TRDV2 to TRDJ1, with 10 bases that match TRDD3. The CDR3 runs 18 residues. Germline trimming cut 3 bases from V and 7 bases from J; bases unmatched to any gene: 19. CDR1 GEAIGNYY and CDR2 EKD come from the germline V gene. CDR3 DNA sequence: TGTGCCTGTGACCTTCTACTGGGGGATGCGACGGAGAGCGGTAAACTCATCTTT. Its translation: CACDLLLGDATESGKLIF.

As regards this clone: A far bigger clonotype differs at one base, so this is likely a read error. This rearrangement joins TRDV2 to TRDJ1; 13 bases line up with TRDD3. Here the J gene came from matching the DNA to germline, since TCRdb omits it. This CDR3 region has 15 residues. Germline V gene lookup returns CDR1 GEAIGNYY and CDR2 EKD. V shed 1 base and J 9 bases; nucleotides not matched to a gene: 7. DNA for the CDR3: TGTGCCTGTGACACACTGGGGGATACGGAGACAGAACTCATCTTT. Its protein product is CACDTLGDTETELIF.

Remarks on this clone: A far larger clone lies a single base away; this is likely a read error. Other nucleotide sequences in the sample specify the same CDR3. This chain links TRDV2 with TRDJ1; TRDD3 matches 9 bases. V lost 0 bases, J lost 0 bases, and 13 bases stayed unmatched. The CDR3 spans 19 residues. The germline gives CDR1 GEAIGNYY, CDR2 EKD. CDR3 bases: TGTGCCTGTGACACCGTGCGGGACTGGGGGACAAAGTACACCGATAAACTCATCTTT. It encodes CACDTVRDWGTKYTDKLIF.

As concerns this clone: It is likely a read error: a sequence one base away is far more abundant. The same CDR3 also results from other DNA sequences found in this sample. The chain uses TRDV2 and TRDJ3, with 9 bases that match TRDD3. Germline CDR1 and CDR2: GEAIGNYY and EKD. CDR3 length: 20 amino acids. The CDR3 here is CACDTVVGDKTSWDTRQMFF. The CDR3 nucleotides read TGTGCCTGTGACACCGTGGTGGGGGATAAAACCTCCTGGGACACTCGACAGATGTTTTTC.

About this clone itself: A far larger clone is one base from this, pointing to a likely read error. Other DNA sequences within the sample encode an identical CDR3. This rearrangement joins TRDV2 to TRDJ3; D may be TRDD1 or TRDD3 (5 bases each). Since TCRdb gives no J gene, matching the DNA to germline was used here to assign it. CDR1 GEAIGNYY and CDR2 EKD come from the germline V gene. The CDR3 spans 21 residues. CDR3 sequence: CACDTPAGGQILSWDTRQMFF. Written as DNA, the CDR3 is TGTGCCTGTGACACACCAGCCGGGGGCCAAATATTATCCTGGGACACACGACAGATGTTTTTC.

A remark on this clone: A far larger clone is just one base off, so this is likely a read error. This specimen includes other DNA sequences encoding the same CDR3. V gene TRDV2 combines with J gene TRDJ1; D is uncertain. The CDR3 consists of 18 residues. The germline CDR1 and CDR2 sequences are GEAIGNYY and EKD. The chain's CDR3 is CACDILRTPKGNTDKLIF. Written as DNA, the CDR3 is TGTGCCTGTGATATCCTCCGAACCCCGAAAGGTAACACAGATAAACTCATCTTT.

With regard to this clone: This likely reflects a read error, since a far larger clone is one base away. The rearrangement uses TRDV2 and TRDJ1; 8 bases line up with TRDD3. Here the J gene was assigned by germline matching of the DNA, as TCRdb has none. The CDR3 loop spans 18 amino acids. From germline, CDR1 is GEAIGNYY and CDR2 EKD. V gave up 4 bases and J gave up 2 bases; unmatched junction bases: 17. This chain's CDR3 is CACESMRGDKDKTDKLIF. In DNA, the CDR3 is TGTGCCTGTGAATCTATGCGGGGGGATAAAGATAAGACCGATAAACTCATCTTT.

Concerning this clone: This is likely an artifact of a read error, given a far larger clone one base away. Other DNA sequences from this sample encode an identical CDR3 as well. V usage is TRDV2 and J usage is TRDJ1, with TRDD3 matching 11 bases. TCRdb supplies no J gene; here it was assigned by aligning the nucleotide sequence to germline. Germline V gene data show CDR1 as GEAIGNYY and CDR2 as EKD. J was trimmed by 5 bases and V by 0 bases; bases with no gene match: 16. This CDR3 has 19 amino acids. The CDR3 protein is CACDTLKLGDSLGTDKLIF. DNA for the CDR3: TGTGCCTGTGACACCCTTAAACTGGGGGATAGCCTCGGAACAGATAAACTCATCTTT.

Concerning this clone: This probably arose from a read error, given a far larger clone one base away. At the DNA level, this CDR3 is encoded by other sequences in the same sample as well. This chain connects TRDV2 to TRDJ1, with 9 bases lining up with TRDD3. Matching the DNA to germline supplied the J gene, which TCRdb does not give. CDR1 is GEAIGNYY, CDR2 EKD, per germline. The CDR3 extends over 19 amino acids. The ends lost 0 bases at V and 2 bases at J; junction bases unmatched: 15. In DNA form, the CDR3 reads TGTGCCTGTGACACCCTTAAATTGGGGGATAGCCTCGGAACCGATAAACTCATCTTT. Translating it yields CACDTLKLGDSLGTDKLIF.